These T cell receptor beta chains were read from a single sample in a study of CD4+ T cells in melanoma. Sequencing was performed with immunoSEQ multiplex PCR; in TCRdb, only in-frame clones are kept and a portion is missing. Of some 120,000 clones listed, around 93% are singletons. Material for sequencing was peripheral blood. Every receptor here comes from a human donor with melanoma. CDR3s include the opening cysteine and the closing phenylalanine or tryptophan.

v_call	j_call	cdr3_aa
TRBV5-4	TRBJ2-3	CASSLEGWGLSTDTQYF
TRBV6-1	TRBJ2-7	CASTRDRGGYEQYF
TRBV19	TRBJ2-7	CASSVRVGYEQYF
TRBV27	TRBJ2-7	CASSSRGGGSAHEQYF
TRBV6-5	TRBJ1-2	CASSYGDRQGYGYTF
TRBV6-5	TRBJ2-7	CASSYLGSSEQYF
TRBV13	TRBJ2-7	CASSLGATDPRSHYEQYF
TRBV10-3	TRBJ2-7	CAIRSGTSGGFYEQYF
TRBV7-2	TRBJ2-4	CASSLRGTAKNIQYF
TRBV27	TRBJ2-7	CASSLLPGLYEQYF
TRBV9	TRBJ1-2	CASSVDPGTGQGSYTF
TRBV5-1	TRBJ2-7	CASSLGDTEGYF
TRBV9	TRBJ2-2	CASSVEGSGWTGELFF
TRBV15	TRBJ2-2	CAIADSPNTGELFF
TRBV19	TRBJ2-7	CASSPGQGPNEQYF
TRBV4-3	TRBJ2-1	CASSHQAPNEQFF
TRBV6-1	TRBJ2-7	CASSEFGVDYEQYF
TRBV29-1	TRBJ2-3	CSVQLGRGTDTQYF
TRBV5-1	TRBJ1-1	CASSTGPGTGNTEAFF
TRBV27	TRBJ2-1	CASSFLAGSEQFF